This note documents a single T cell receptor (beta chain) sequence. Here immunoSEQ multiplex PCR was the method, and the copy in TCRdb shows in-frame clones only, minus some. The sample lists about 86,000 clones; about 90% were seen once. The ends lost 0 bases at V and 4 bases at J; junction bases unmatched: 10. The CDR3 sequence is 17 residues long. Germline lookup yields CDR1 SGHNT and CDR2 YENEEA. The data derive from a study of OX40 agonist ivuxolimab in advanced cancers. The rearrangement links TRBV11-3 to TRBJ2-3, with 7 bases fitting TRBD2. Sequencing was performed on CD4+ or CD8+ T cells sorted from blood, taken in a trial of the OX40 agonist ivuxolimab. This clonotype originated in an adult with an advanced solid tumor such as melanoma, head and neck, liver or kidney cancer. The CDR3 DNA reads TGTGCCAGCAGCTTAGAGTGGAGGGAGGGCCGTGCAGATACGCAGTATTTT. Its translation is CASSLEWREGRADTQYF.